These 24 T cell receptor beta chains were all obtained from the same sample, sequenced in a study of T-cell reconstitution after alpha-beta-depleted transplantation in children. The TCRbeta library was prepared with unique molecular identifiers. TCRdb re-called the PCR reads with MiXCR, one entry per CDR3 protein. Of about 78,000 distinct CDR3 sequences in the sample, 13% to 15% were seen once. The source was PBMCs, mostly from graft donor cells, collected 180 days after TCRalphabeta/CD19-depleted stem cell transplant. The receptors shown here come from a male patient aged 2-9 years who had a stem cell transplant for acute lymphoblastic leukemia, so the T cells may come from the graft donor.

The CDR3 here is CSARDARLNQPQHF. In DNA form, the CDR3 reads TGCAGTGCTAGAGACGCCAGGTTAAATCAGCCCCAGCATTTT. The J gene is TRBJ1-5, the V gene TRBV20-1; no clear D gene. The V gene's germline CDR1 is DFQATT and CDR2 SNEGSKA (reference sequence). The V and J ends lost 0 bases and 4 bases respectively, with 10 bases between them. The CDR3 is 14 residues long.

V gene TRBV9 combines with J gene TRBJ2-7, with 7 bases lining up with TRBD2. With V trimmed by 0 bases and J by 2 bases, 5 bases remained unmatched. Germline assignment: CDR1 SGDLS and CDR2 YYNGEE. This CDR3 is built from 15 residues. Here the CDR3 DNA reads TGTGCCAGCAGCGTAGCTCTGGGGGGGGCCTACGAGCAGTACTTC. Translation: CASSVALGGAYEQYF.

This clonotype showed up just a few times. The chain couples TRBV7-2 to TRBJ1-3, with D possibly TRBD1 on 5 matching bases. CDR1 and CDR2 from the germline V gene are SGHTA and FQGNSA. The CDR3 is made up of 16 amino acids. V was clipped by 4 bases and J by 9 bases, with 22 bases between them. The CDR3 is CASSSKPGTLGGTIYF. The DNA of the CDR3 is TGTGCCAGCAGCTCAAAACCCGGGACCTTGGGGGGCACCATATATTTT.

This clonotype was detected only a few times. This chain connects TRBV18 to TRBJ2-5; no clear D gene. Germline CDR1 and CDR2: KGHSH and LQKENI. V was cut by 1 base and J by 5 bases, with 14 bases left in between. The CDR3 is 15 amino acids. Here the CDR3 DNA reads TGTGCCAGCTCACCACGCGCCCCGATTGGGGAGACCCAGTACTTC. As protein: CASSPRAPIGETQYF.

This chain connects TRBV15 to TRBJ2-6, with 7 bases fitting TRBD1. The CDR3 is 16 amino acids. CDR1 LNHNV and CDR2 YYDKDF come from the germline V gene (reference sequence). The V gene end was trimmed by 2 bases and the J gene end by 5 bases; junction bases not matched to a gene: 6. The CDR3 loop is CATSRWGQPRANVLTF. The CDR3 nucleotides are TGTGCCACCAGCAGATGGGGACAGCCGCGGGCCAACGTCCTGACTTTC.

This clonotype was picked up a small number of times. The chain couples TRBV5-1 to TRBJ2-7; D is ambiguous. The ends were cut back, 2 bases at V and 3 bases at J, with 9 bases in the middle. The CDR3 runs to 13 residues. Germline CDR1 and CDR2: SGHRS and YFSETQ. The CDR3 sequence is CASSFSWDYEQYF. For the CDR3, the DNA is TGCGCCAGCAGCTTTAGCTGGGACTACGAGCAGTACTTC. Full variable domain (outside the CDR3, taken from reference TRBV5-1 and TRBJ2-7): KAGVTQTPRYLIKTRGQQVTLSCSPISGHRSVSWYQQTPGQGLQFLFEYFSETQRNKGNFPGRFSGRQFSNSRSEMNVSTLELGDSALYLCASSFSWDYEQYFGPGTRLTVT.

CDR3 in amino acids: CAISRPGVSETQYF. The CDR3 nucleotides are TGTGCCATCAGTCGGCCAGGGGTTTCAGAGACCCAGTACTTC. V gene TRBV10-3 combines with J gene TRBJ2-5, with D tentatively TRBD1 (6 bases). CDR3 size: 14 residues. Germline CDR1 reads ENHRY; CDR2 reads SYGVKD. Trimming took 5 bases from V and 4 from J, leaving 14 bases between them.

This sequence joins TRBV5-4 and TRBJ2-1; 7 bases align to TRBD1. Germline values: CDR1 SGHNT, CDR2 YYREEE (reference sequence). V was pared by 5 bases and J by 2 bases, with 4 bases of the junction left unmatched. This CDR3 is built from 14 residues. CDR3 residues: CASRGDSAYNEQFF. The CDR3 DNA sequence: TGTGCCAGCAGAGGGGACAGCGCCTACAATGAGCAGTTCTTC.

This chain joins TRBV20-1 and TRBJ1-1, with TRBD1 identical over 9 bases. This CDR3 is 12 amino acids long. Germline CDR1 is DFQATT and CDR2 is SNEGSKA (reference sequence). The junction had 1 base not matched to a gene; V was cut back by 2 bases and J by 6 bases. This chain's CDR3 is CSARRQGAEAFF. In DNA, the CDR3 is TGCAGTGCTAGACGACAGGGGGCTGAAGCTTTCTTT.

V usage is TRBV7-8 and J usage is TRBJ2-7, with a weak D call TRBD1 (6 bases). The CDR3 extends over 16 amino acids. The germline V and J ends were trimmed by 1 base and 5 bases, with 18 bases remaining between them. Germline V gene sequence: CDR1 SGHVS, CDR2 FQNEAQ. CDR3 coding DNA: TGTGCCAGCAGCTTAGTGGACAGTCGAATTAGCGACGAGCAGTACTTC. Translated, it gives CASSLVDSRISDEQYF. The full variable domain, its missing parts supplied by reference TRBV7-8 and TRBJ2-7, is GAGVSQSPRYKVAKRGQDVALRCDPISGHVSLFWYQQALGQGPEFLTYFQNEAQLDKSGLPSDRFFAERPEGSVSTLKIQRTQQEDSAVYLCASSLVDSRISDEQYFGPGTRLTVT.

CDR3 DNA: TGTGCCAGCAGACCTAGCGGGAGGGTCTACAATGAGCAGTTCTTC. Translated, it gives CASRPSGRVYNEQFF. The chain has TRBV4-2 and TRBJ2-1; 12 bases agree with TRBD2. With V trimmed by 6 bases and J by 3 bases, 3 bases remained unmatched. This CDR3 is 15 amino acids long. Per germline, CDR1 LGHNA and CDR2 YNFKEQ.

This clonotype was seen a handful of times. This rearrangement joins TRBV20-1 to TRBJ2-2; TRBD1 matches at 8 bases. After removal of 2 bases from V and 1 base from J, the junction contained 3 bases not matched to a gene. Germline V gene data show CDR1 as DFQATT and CDR2 as SNEGSKA (reference sequence). This CDR3 has 15 amino acids. CDR3 nucleotide sequence: TGCAGTGCTAGAAAGACAGGGGTGAACACCGGGGAGCTGTTTTTT. Protein product: CSARKTGVNTGELFF.

At least ten counts were recorded for this clonotype. The V and J genes are TRBV20-1 and TRBJ2-3; 7 bases are shared with TRBD1. The CDR3 is 13 residues long. J was trimmed by 1 base and V by 5 bases; bases with no gene match: 3. CDR1 is DFQATT, CDR2 SNEGSKA, per germline (reference sequence). The CDR3 reads CSAHGQGTDTQYF. The CDR3 region has the DNA TGCAGTGCTCACGGACAGGGCACAGATACGCAGTATTTT.

The rearrangement uses TRBV7-2 and TRBJ2-3; perhaps TRBD2 as D (5 bases). V lost 5 bases to trimming and J lost 0 bases, with 15 bases between them. The CDR3 sequence is 16 residues long. Per the germline V gene, CDR1 is SGHTA and CDR2 is FQGNSA. The CDR3 bases are TGTGCCAGCAGCAACCGACCGTCGGGGAGCACAGATACGCAGTATTTT. Protein sequence: CASSNRPSGSTDTQYF.

The chain couples TRBV11-2 to TRBJ2-5, with TRBD2 identical over 14 bases. Germline CDR1 and CDR2: SGHAT and FQNNGV. The ends lost 1 base at V and 4 bases at J; junction bases unmatched: 5. The CDR3 is 17 residues long. CDR3 sequence: CASSLGGLAGGRETQYF. The DNA for the CDR3 is TGTGCCAGCAGCTTAGGAGGACTAGCGGGGGGTAGAGAGACCCAGTACTTC.

This chain uses TRBV2 with TRBJ1-1; TRBD1 aligns across 10 bases. From germline, CDR1 is SNHLY and CDR2 FYNNEI. This CDR3 spans 15 amino acids. Unmatched junction bases numbered 6, after V lost 7 bases and J lost 1 base. CDR3 in amino acids: CASNLWTGGNTEAFF. In nucleotides, the CDR3 is TGTGCCAGCAACCTTTGGACAGGGGGGAACACTGAAGCTTTCTTT. Based on the CDR3 plus reference TRBV2 and TRBJ1-1, the full variable domain is EPEVTQTPSHQVTQMGQEVILRCVPISNHLYFYWYRQILGQKVEFLVSFYNNEISEKSEIFDDQFSVERPDGSNFTLKIRSTKLEDSAMYFCASNLWTGGNTEAFFGQGTRLTVV.

The V call is TRBV10-3, the J call TRBJ1-5; D gene uncertain. Trimming left V 3 bases short and J 5 bases short, with 8 bases between. This CDR3 comprises 13 residues. The germline V gene encodes CDR1 ENHRY and CDR2 SYGVKD. Written as DNA, the CDR3 is TGTGCCATCAGTGACAGACGGGATCAGCCCCAGCATTTT. Protein: CAISDRRDQPQHF.

The chain couples TRBV5-1 to TRBJ2-3; D not certain. V gave up 4 bases and J gave up 1 base, with 7 bases separating them. This CDR3 is built from 13 residues. Looked up from germline, CDR1 is SGHRS and CDR2 is YFSETQ. CDR3 in amino acids: CASSVRGTDTQYF. The CDR3 region has the DNA TGCGCCAGCAGCGTACGGGGCACAGATACGCAGTATTTT.

The chain has TRBV20-1 and TRBJ2-7, with TRBD2 as a possible D gene (5 bases). Trimming took 6 bases from V and 3 from J, leaving 9 bases between them. Germline CDR1 and CDR2: DFQATT and SNEGSKA (reference sequence). CDR3 length equals 11 residues. Written as DNA, the CDR3 is TGCAGTGCGGGAGATGACTACGAGCAGTACTTC. Its protein product is CSAGDDYEQYF.

This chain links TRBV12-3 or TRBV12-4 with TRBJ1-1; D not resolved. The V end lost 3 bases, the J end lost 0 bases, and 5 bases lay between the germline ends. This CDR3 comprises 13 residues. DNA for the CDR3: TGTGCCAGCAGTTTGATACTGAACACTGAAGCTTTCTTT. This translates into CASSLILNTEAFF.

This rearrangement joins TRBV20-1 to TRBJ2-1; a possible D gene is TRBD2 (6 bases). CDR3 length equals 18 residues. Trimming stripped 3 bases from V and 0 bases from J, with 21 bases between. CDR1 and CDR2 (germline): DFQATT, SNEGSKA (reference sequence). CDR3 sequence reads: CSARQRLAIRFSYNEQFF. The CDR3 DNA reads as TGCAGTGCTAGGCAGCGTCTAGCGATTCGCTTCTCCTACAATGAGCAGTTCTTC.

This clonotype was recorded a few times. The chain carries TRBV12-3 or TRBV12-4 and TRBJ1-4; D not resolved. The CDR3 is made up of 15 amino acids. V lost 2 bases and J 0 bases, leaving 7 bases between the germline ends. As DNA, the CDR3 is TGTGCCAGCAGTTTACAGAGTACAACTAATGAAAAACTGTTTTTT. Residues: CASSLQSTTNEKLFF.

This clonotype was recorded a few times. The V and J genes are TRBV12-3 or TRBV12-4 and TRBJ2-5; D remains unclear. The CDR3 loop spans 14 amino acids. V shed 3 bases and J shed 4 bases, with 12 bases lying between them. In nucleotides, the CDR3 is TGTGCCAGCAGTTTTGGCCCTCCCACAGAGACCCAGTACTTC. Translation gives CASSFGPPTETQYF.

This clonotype appeared a few times. This rearrangement joins TRBV4-2 to TRBJ2-1; 8 nucleotides align to TRBD2. After removal of 4 bases from V and 7 bases from J, the junction contained 9 bases not matched to a gene. Looked up from germline, CDR1 is LGHNA and CDR2 is YNFKEQ. This CDR3 has 15 residues. The CDR3 DNA follows: TGTGCCAGCAGCCGGGGAAGCGGGGGAGGGAATGAGCAGTTCTTC. Translated: CASSRGSGGGNEQFF.